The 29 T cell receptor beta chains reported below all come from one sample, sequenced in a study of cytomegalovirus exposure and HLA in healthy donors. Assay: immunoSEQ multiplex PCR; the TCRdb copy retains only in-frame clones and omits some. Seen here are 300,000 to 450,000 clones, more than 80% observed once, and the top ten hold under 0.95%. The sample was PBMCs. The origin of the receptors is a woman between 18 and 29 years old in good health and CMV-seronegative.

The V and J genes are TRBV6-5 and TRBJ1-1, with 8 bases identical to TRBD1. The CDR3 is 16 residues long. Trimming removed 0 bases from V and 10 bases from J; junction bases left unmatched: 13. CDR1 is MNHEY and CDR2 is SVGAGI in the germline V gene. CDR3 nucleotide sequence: TGTGCCAGCAGTTACTCGAGGGGGGGACGGACAGGGCGAGCTTTCTTT. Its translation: CASSYSRGGRTGRAFF.

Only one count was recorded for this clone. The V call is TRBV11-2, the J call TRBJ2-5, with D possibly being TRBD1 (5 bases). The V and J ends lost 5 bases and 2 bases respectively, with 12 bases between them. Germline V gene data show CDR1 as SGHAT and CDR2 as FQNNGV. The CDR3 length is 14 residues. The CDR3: CASSPQAGQETQYF. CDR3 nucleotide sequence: TGTGCCAGCAGCCCCCAGGCAGGGCAAGAGACCCAGTACTTC.

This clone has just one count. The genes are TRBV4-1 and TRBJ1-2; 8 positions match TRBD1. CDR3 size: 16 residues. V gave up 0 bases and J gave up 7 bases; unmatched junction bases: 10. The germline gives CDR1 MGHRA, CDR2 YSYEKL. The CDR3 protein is CASSQDRDRGYFGYTF. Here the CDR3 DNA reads TGCGCCAGCAGCCAAGATCGTGACAGGGGATACTTTGGCTACACCTTC.

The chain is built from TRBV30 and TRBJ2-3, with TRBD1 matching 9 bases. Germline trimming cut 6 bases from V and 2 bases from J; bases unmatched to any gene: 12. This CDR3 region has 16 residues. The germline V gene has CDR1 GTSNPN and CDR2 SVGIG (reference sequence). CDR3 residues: CACYPWTGDFTDTQYF. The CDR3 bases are TGTGCCTGCTACCCGTGGACAGGGGATTTCACAGATACGCAGTATTTT.

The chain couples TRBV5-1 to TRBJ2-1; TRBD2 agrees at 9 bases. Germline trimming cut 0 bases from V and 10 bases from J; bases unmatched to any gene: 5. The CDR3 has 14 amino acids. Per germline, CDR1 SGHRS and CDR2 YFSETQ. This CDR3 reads CASSLVLAGREQFF. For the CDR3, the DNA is TGCGCCAGCAGCTTGGTCCTAGCGGGGAGGGAGCAGTTCTTC.

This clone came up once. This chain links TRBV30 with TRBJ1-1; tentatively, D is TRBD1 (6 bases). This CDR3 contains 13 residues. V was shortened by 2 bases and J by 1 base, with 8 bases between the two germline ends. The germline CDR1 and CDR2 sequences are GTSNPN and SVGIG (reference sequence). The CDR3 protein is CAWSKGENTEAFF. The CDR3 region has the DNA TGTGCCTGGAGTAAGGGGGAGAACACTGAAGCTTTCTTT.

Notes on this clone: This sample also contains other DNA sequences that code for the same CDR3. This CDR3 is CASSLTGGSYNEQFF. The CDR3 coding sequence is TGTGCCAGCAGCCTAACAGGGGGCTCCTACAATGAGCAGTTCTTC. The chain is built from TRBV5-4 and TRBJ2-1, with TRBD1 matching 8 bases. The V gene's germline CDR1 is SGHNT and CDR2 YYREEE (reference sequence). This CDR3 contains 15 residues. Unmatched junction bases numbered 3, after V lost 4 bases and J lost 0 bases.

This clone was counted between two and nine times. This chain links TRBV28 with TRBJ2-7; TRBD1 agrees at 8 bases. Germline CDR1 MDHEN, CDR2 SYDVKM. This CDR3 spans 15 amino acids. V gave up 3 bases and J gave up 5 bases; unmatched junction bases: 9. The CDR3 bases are TGTGCCAGCAGTTTTCCGGCAGGGGGCAACAACGAGCAGTACTTC. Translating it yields CASSFPAGGNNEQYF.

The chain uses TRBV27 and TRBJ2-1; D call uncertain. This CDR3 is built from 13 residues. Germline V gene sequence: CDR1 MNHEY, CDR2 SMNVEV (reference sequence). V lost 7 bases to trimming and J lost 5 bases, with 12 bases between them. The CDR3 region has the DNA TGTGCCAGCATGCGACTTTCCCACAATGAGCAGTTCTTC. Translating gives CASMRLSHNEQFF.

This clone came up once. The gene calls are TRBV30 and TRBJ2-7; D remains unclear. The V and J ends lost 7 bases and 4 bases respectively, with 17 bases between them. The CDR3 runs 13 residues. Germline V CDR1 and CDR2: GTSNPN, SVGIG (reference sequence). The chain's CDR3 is CASQFFRGYEQYF. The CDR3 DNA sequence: TGTGCCTCGCAATTTTTCAGAGGTTACGAGCAGTACTTC.

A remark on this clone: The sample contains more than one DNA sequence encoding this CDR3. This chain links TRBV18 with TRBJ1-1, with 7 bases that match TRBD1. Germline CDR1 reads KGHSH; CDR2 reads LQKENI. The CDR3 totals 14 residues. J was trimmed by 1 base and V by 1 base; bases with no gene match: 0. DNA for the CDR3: TGTGCCAGCTCACCACAGGGGGCGAACACTGAAGCTTTCTTT. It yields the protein CASSPQGANTEAFF.

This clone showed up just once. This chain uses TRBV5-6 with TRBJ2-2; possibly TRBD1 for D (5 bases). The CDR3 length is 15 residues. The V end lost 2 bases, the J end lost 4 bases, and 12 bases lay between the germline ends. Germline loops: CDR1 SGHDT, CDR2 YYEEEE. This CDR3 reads CASSLAPRGTGELFF. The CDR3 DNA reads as TGTGCCAGCAGCTTAGCCCCAAGGGGCACCGGGGAGCTGTTTTTT.

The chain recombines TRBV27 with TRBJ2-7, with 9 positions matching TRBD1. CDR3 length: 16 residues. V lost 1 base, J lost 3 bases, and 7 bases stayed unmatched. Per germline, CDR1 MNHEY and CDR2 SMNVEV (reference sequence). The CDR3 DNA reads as TGTGCCAGCAGTTTATTCGGGGACAGGGTCCACTACGAGCAGTACTTC. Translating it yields CASSLFGDRVHYEQYF.

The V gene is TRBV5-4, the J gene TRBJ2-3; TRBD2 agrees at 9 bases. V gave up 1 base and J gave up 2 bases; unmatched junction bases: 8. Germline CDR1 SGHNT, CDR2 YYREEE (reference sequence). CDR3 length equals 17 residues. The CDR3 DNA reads TGTGCCAGCAGCTTGTTGATTTTAGCGGGGGTCACAGATACGCAGTATTTT. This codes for CASSLLILAGVTDTQYF. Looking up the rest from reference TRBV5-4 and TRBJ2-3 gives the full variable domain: ETGVTQSPTHLIKTRGQQVTLRCSSQSGHNTVSWYQQALGQGPQFIFQYYREEENGRGNFPPRFSGLQFPNYSSELNVNALELDDSALYLCASSLLILAGVTDTQYFGPGTRLTVL.

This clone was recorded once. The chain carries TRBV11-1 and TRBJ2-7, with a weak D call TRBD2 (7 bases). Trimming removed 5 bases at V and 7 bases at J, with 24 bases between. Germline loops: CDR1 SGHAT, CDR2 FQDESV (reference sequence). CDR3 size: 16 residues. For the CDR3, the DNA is TGTGCCAGCAGCCCTCGGGGGGCTAGCGCAGCGGGGGAGCAGTACTTC. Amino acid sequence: CASSPRGASAAGEQYF.

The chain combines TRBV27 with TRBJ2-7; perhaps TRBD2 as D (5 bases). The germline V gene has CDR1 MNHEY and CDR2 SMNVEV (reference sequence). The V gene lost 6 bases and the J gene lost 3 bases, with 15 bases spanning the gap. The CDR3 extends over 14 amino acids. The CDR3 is CASRSSISNYEQYF. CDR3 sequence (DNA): TGTGCCAGCAGGTCTAGCATCTCAAACTACGAGCAGTACTTC.

The CDR3 sequence is CASSHTGVRKNQPQHF. The CDR3 nucleotides read TGTGCCAGCAGCCATACAGGGGTCCGTAAGAATCAGCCCCAGCATTTT. The chain links TRBV27 to TRBJ1-5; 7 nucleotides agree with TRBD1. The J segment lost 4 bases and the V segment lost 6 bases, leaving 12 bases of the junction unmatched. The CDR3 has 16 residues. CDR1 is MNHEY and CDR2 is SMNVEV in the germline V gene (reference sequence).

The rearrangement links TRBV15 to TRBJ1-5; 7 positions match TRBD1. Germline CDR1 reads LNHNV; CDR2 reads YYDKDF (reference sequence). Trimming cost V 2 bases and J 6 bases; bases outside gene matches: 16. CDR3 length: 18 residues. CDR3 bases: TGTGCCACCAGCAGAAGACCAAGGGATGGACAGGAACCTCAGCCCCAGCATTTT. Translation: CATSRRPRDGQEPQPQHF.

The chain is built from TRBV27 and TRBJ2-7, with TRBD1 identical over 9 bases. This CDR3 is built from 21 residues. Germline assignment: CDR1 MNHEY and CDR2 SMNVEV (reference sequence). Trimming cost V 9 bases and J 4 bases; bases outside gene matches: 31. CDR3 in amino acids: CASPGTGSLSWPHGSLYEQYF. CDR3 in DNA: TGTGCCAGTCCCGGGACAGGGAGTTTGTCTTGGCCTCATGGGAGTTTGTACGAGCAGTACTTC.

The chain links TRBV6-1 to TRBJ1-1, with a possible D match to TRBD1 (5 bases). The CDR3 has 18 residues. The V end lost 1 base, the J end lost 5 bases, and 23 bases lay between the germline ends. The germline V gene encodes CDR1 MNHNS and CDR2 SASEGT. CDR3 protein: CASSEGGQGNRRRTEAFF. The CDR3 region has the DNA TGTGCCAGCAGTGAAGGGGGTCAGGGTAATAGGCGACGGACTGAAGCTTTCTTT.

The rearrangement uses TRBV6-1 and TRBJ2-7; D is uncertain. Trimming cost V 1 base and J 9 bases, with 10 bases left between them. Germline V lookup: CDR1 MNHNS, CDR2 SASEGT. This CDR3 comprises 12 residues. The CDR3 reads CASSEVGAGQYF. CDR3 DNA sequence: TGTGCCAGCAGTGAAGTGGGCGCCGGGCAGTACTTC.

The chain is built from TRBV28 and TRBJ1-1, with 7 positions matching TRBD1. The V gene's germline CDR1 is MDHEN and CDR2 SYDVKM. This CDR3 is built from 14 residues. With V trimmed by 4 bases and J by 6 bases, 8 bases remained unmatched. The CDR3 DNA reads TGTGCCAGCAGTTATCAAGGGGGCGCCGCTGAAGCTTTCTTT. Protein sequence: CASSYQGGAAEAFF.

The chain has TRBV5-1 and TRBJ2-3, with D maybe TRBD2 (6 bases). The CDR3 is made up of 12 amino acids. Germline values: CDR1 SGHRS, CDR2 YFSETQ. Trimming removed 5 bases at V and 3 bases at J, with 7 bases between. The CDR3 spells CASREGTDTQYF. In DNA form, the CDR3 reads TGCGCCAGCAGGGAGGGGACAGATACGCAGTATTTT.

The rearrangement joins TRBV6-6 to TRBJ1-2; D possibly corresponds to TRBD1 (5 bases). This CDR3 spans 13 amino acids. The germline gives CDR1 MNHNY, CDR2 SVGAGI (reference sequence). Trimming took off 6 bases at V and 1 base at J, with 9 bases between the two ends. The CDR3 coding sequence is TGTGCCAGCAGGATGACAGATAACTATGGCTACACCTTC. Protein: CASRMTDNYGYTF.

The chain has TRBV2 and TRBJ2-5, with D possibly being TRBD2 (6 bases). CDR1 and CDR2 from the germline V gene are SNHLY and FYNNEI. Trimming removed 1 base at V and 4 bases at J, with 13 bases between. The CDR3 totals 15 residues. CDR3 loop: CASSEGRGRIETQYF. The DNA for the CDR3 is TGTGCCAGCAGTGAAGGCCGGGGGAGGATAGAGACCCAGTACTTC.

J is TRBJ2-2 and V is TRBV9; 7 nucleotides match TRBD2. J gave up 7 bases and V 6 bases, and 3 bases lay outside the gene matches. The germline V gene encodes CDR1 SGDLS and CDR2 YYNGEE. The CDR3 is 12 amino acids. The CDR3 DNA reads TGTGCCAGCACCGGCGGGGGCGGGGAGCTGTTTTTT. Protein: CASTGGGGELFF.

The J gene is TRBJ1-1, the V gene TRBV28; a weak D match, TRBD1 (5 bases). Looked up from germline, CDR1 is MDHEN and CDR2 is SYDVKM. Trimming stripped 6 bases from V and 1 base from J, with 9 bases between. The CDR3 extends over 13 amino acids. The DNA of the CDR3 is TGTGCCAGCAGGCGGACACAGAACACTGAAGCTTTCTTT. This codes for CASRRTQNTEAFF.

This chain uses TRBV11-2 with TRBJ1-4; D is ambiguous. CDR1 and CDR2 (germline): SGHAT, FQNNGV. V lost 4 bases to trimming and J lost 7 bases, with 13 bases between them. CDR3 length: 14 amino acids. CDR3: CASSSRLVGEKLFF. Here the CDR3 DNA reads TGTGCCAGCAGCTCCCGACTTGTGGGTGAAAAACTGTTTTTT.

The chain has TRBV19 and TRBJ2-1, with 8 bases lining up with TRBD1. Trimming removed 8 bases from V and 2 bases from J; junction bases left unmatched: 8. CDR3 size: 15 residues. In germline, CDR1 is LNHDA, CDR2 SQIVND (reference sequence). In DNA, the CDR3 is TGTGCCAGTTCTCTAAGACAGGGGACCTACAATGAGCAGTTCTTC. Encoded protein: CASSLRQGTYNEQFF.